The source of this T cell receptor (beta chain) is a study of T cells expressing NK-cell markers. In the study overall: Just one sequenced donor of eight was HCMV-seronegative, while seven were seropositive. Study-wide points: For over 5 donors, the dominant NKG2C+ clonotypes made up about 1.0-7.5% of their CD8+ T cells. Several donors showed these clonotypes also leading the CD3+CD56-NKG2C+ fraction.

cDNA encoding TCR beta was synthesized via 5'RACE template switching incorporating UMIs. For each CDR3 protein, TCRdb gives one entry from its re-call of the 5' RACE reads, without DNA. In all, the sample yields some 280,000 distinct CDR3 sequences. The CDR3 has 18 residues. The germline gives CDR1 LGHNT, CDR2 FRNRAP. As for this clonotype: What it binds is unknown.

Sequences were obtained from blood T cells: a sorted CD56 or NKG2C T cell subset, CD4+ or CD8+ T cells, or bulk PBMC T cells (not recorded which). V and J are TRBV12-5 and TRBJ2-3. The sequence was collected from a man between 18 and 35 years old in good health. CDR3 region: CASGLVQEYSRSTDTQYF.